This T cell receptor (beta chain) was captured by sequencing in a study of shared clonotypes between healthy human individuals. Profiling relied on immunoSEQ multiplex PCR, and the TCRdb table lists in-frame clones only, not all of them. The data show a few hundred thousand clones, with roughly 85% seen just once and 10% to 15% held by the top ten. Germline V gene lookup returns CDR1 LNHDA and CDR2 SQIVND (reference sequence). This CDR3 has 17 residues. V lost 4 bases, J lost 1 base, and 5 bases stayed unmatched. This clone was detected only a few times. The TCR comes from a woman aged 40 to 50 in good health. Some clones in this sample may be carry-over from other donors' samples. The rearrangement joins TRBV19 to TRBJ2-1, with 12 bases that match TRBD2. The sample comprised PBMCs. The CDR3 bases are TGTGCCAGTAGTAGCCTACTAGCGGGAGGATCCTACAATGAGCAGTTCTTC. Its translation: CASSSLLAGGSYNEQFF.